The rows below give T cell receptor beta chains drawn from one sample of a study of vaccination and CD4 T cells after COVID-19. TCRdb redid the calling of the PCR reads with MiXCR, one entry per CDR3 protein. The data show 35,000 to 45,000 distinct CDR3 sequences, about 35% seen once. The source was CD4+ T cells from blood, collected about 7 months after SARS-CoV-2 vaccination. The receptors come from a human donor who had recovered from COVID-19. CDR3s include the opening cysteine and the closing phenylalanine or tryptophan. Fields, in order: V gene, clone size, D gene, J gene, CDR3 protein, CDR3 DNA. D genes are given only for firm matches. Only some rows state a clone size, as once, few, many or a class for expanded clones.

>TRBV28|few|TRBD2|TRBJ2-7
CASSFSLARGLAGDSYEQYF
TGTGCCAGCAGTTTTAGTCTCGCCAGGGGACTAGCGGGAGACTCCTACGAGCAGTACTTC
>TRBV6-1|.|.|TRBJ2-7
CASKVAWGSSEQYF
TGTGCCAGCAAGGTGGCCTGGGGGAGTAGCGAGCAGTACTTC
>TRBV12-3/TRBV12-4|.|.|TRBJ1-5
CAISRGRNNQPQHF
TGTGCCATTTCACGGGGCAGAAACAATCAGCCCCAGCATTTT
>TRBV25-1|.|.|TRBJ1-5
CASSVYRDNQPQHF
TGTGCCAGCAGTGTGTACAGGGATAACCAGCCCCAGCATTTT
>TRBV12-3/TRBV12-4|.|TRBD2|TRBJ2-3
CASRRLAGGPSTDTQYF
TGTGCCAGCAGGCGACTAGCGGGAGGGCCAAGCACAGATACGCAGTATTTT
>TRBV24-1|few|.|TRBJ2-3
CATSRGTDTQYF
TGTGCCACCTCCCGAGGCACAGATACGCAGTATTTT
>TRBV29-1|.|TRBD2|TRBJ2-3
CSVASGNTDTQYF
TGCAGCGTTGCTAGCGGTAACACAGATACGCAGTATTTT
>TRBV7-8|.|TRBD2|TRBJ2-6
CASSLRRGGQSSSGANVLTF
TGTGCCAGCAGCCTGAGACGGGGGGGTCAGTCGAGCTCTGGGGCCAACGTCCTGACTTTC
>TRBV11-3|.|.|TRBJ2-5
CASSRRDQQETQYF
TGTGCCAGCAGCCGCCGGGATCAGCAAGAGACCCAGTACTTC
>TRBV20-1|medium-sized|.|TRBJ1-5
CSANKDSGNSNQPQHF
TGCAGTGCTAACAAAGACAGTGGAAATAGCAATCAGCCCCAGCATTTT
>TRBV7-9|.|.|TRBJ1-2
CASSSMTGPYGYTF
TGTGCCAGCAGCTCTATGACAGGCCCCTATGGCTACACCTTC
>TRBV25-1|few|.|TRBJ1-1
CASSDHGGLNAEAFF
TGTGCCAGCAGTGACCACGGGGGGCTGAACGCTGAAGCTTTCTTT
>TRBV19|.|TRBD2|TRBJ2-6
CASSISVGGSSGANVLTF
TGTGCCAGTAGTATCTCCGTTGGCGGGAGCTCTGGGGCCAACGTCCTGACTTTC
>TRBV7-2|few|TRBD2|TRBJ2-2
CASSLAGLAGDTGELFF
TGTGCCAGCAGCTTAGCTGGACTAGCGGGAGACACCGGGGAGCTGTTTTTT
>TRBV6-1|few|TRBD2|TRBJ2-3
CATGGIGGGRGDTQYF
TGTGCCACAGGAGGAATAGGAGGCGGGAGGGGAGATACGCAGTATTTT
>TRBV7-9|.|.|TRBJ1-5
CASSPFDQPQHF
TGTGCCAGCAGCCCCTTCGATCAGCCCCAGCATTTT
>TRBV15|.|TRBD2|TRBJ2-7
CATSKGGLAGAYEQYF
TGTGCCACCTCGAAAGGGGGACTAGCGGGAGCCTACGAGCAGTACTTC
>TRBV20-1|few|.|TRBJ2-3
CSARLRDLSTDTQYF
TGCAGTGCTAGACTCCGGGACTTAAGCACAGATACGCAGTATTTT
>TRBV6-1|.|.|TRBJ2-7
CASSLKQGEGYEQYF
TGTGCCAGCAGCCTAAAACAGGGAGAGGGCTACGAGCAGTACTTC
>TRBV21-1|.|.|TRBJ1-5
CASSKGGVPPDRNCNQPQHF
TGTGCCAGCAGCAAAGGCGGTGTGCCACCGGATCGGAATTGCAATCAGCCCCAGCATTTT
>TRBV7-6|.|.|TRBJ2-7
CASSLALTGEQYF
TGTGCCAGCAGCTTAGCGTTGACGGGGGAGCAGTACTTC
>TRBV20-1|many|.|TRBJ1-1
CSANGVTSEAFF
TGCAGTGCTAACGGGGTTACGAGTGAAGCTTTCTTT
>TRBV6-5|few|.|TRBJ1-5
CASSYGGVDQPQHF
TGTGCCAGCAGTTACGGGGGCGTTGATCAGCCCCAGCATTTT
>TRBV25-1|few|.|TRBJ1-2
CASSELATGAGYTF
TGTGCCAGCAGTGAATTGGCGACAGGAGCAGGCTACACCTTC
>TRBV7-9|few|.|TRBJ2-2
CASSFPLRGELFF
TGTGCCAGCAGCTTCCCATTAAGGGGGGAGCTGTTTTTT
>TRBV28|.|.|TRBJ2-7
CASMGRVHYEQYF
TGTGCCAGCATGGGACGAGTACACTACGAGCAGTACTTC
>TRBV10-3|.|TRBD2|TRBJ2-1
CAISHTDLAGAGEQFF
TGTGCCATCAGTCACACCGATCTAGCGGGAGCTGGTGAGCAGTTCTTC